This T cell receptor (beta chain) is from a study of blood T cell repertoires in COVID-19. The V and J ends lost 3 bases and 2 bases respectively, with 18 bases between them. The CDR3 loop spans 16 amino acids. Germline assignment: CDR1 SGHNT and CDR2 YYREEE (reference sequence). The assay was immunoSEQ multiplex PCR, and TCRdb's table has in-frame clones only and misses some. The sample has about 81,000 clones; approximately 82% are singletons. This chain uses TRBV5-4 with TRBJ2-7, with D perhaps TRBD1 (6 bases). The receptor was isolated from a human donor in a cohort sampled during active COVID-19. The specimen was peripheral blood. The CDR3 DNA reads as TGTGCCAGCAGCTCCAACGCCGGGACACGGACCTACGAGCAGTACTTC. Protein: CASSSNAGTRTYEQYF.